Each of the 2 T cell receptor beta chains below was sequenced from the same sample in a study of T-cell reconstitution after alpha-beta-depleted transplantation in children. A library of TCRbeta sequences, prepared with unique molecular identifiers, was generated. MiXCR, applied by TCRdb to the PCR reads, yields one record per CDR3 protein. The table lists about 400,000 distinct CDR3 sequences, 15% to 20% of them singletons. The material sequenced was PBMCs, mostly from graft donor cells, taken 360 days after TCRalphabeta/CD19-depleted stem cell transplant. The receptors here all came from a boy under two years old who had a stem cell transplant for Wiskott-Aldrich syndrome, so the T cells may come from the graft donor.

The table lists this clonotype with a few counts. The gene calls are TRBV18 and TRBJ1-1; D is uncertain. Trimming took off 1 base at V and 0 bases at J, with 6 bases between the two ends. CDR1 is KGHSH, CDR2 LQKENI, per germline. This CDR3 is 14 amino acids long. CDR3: CASSPLALNTEAFF. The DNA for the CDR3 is TGTGCCAGCTCACCACTGGCTTTGAACACTGAAGCTTTCTTT.

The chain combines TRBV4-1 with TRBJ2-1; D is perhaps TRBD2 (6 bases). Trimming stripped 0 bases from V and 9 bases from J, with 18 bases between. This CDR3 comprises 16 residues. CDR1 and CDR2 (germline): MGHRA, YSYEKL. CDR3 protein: CASSQDTPLRAGEQFF. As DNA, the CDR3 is TGCGCCAGCAGCCAAGATACCCCTCTCCGAGCGGGTGAGCAGTTCTTC.